These 14 T cell receptor beta chains share one sample of origin, sequenced in a study of CD8+CD57+ T cells in acquired aplastic anemia. For CDR3 and TCR beta VDJ profiling, genomic DNA was the template used. TCRdb redid the calling of the reads with MiXCR, one entry per CDR3 protein. This table has 200,000 to 300,000 distinct CDR3 sequences, approximately 80% appearing once. All patients picked for sequencing had shown, by flow cytometry, an expansion of CD8+CD57+ cells. Sequencing input: sorted CD4+, CD8+, or CD8+CD57+ T cells (not recorded which) from PBMCs. The receptors come from a human donor with aplastic anemia.

In its sample, this clonotype is medium-sized. The genes are TRBV9 and TRBJ2-1, with 11 bases matching TRBD2. Germline trimming cut 4 bases from V and 4 bases from J; bases unmatched to any gene: 4. This CDR3 contains 15 residues. The V gene's germline CDR1 is SGDLS and CDR2 YYNGEE. The CDR3 sequence is CASSPGTSGYNEQFF. CDR3 in DNA: TGTGCCAGCAGCCCCGGGACTAGCGGATACAATGAGCAGTTCTTC.

Comments on this clonotype: The junction shows a germline mismatch at one end, possibly a read error. V and J are TRBV7-2 and TRBJ1-1, with D maybe TRBD1 (6 bases). Germline V lookup: CDR1 SGHTA, CDR2 FQGNSA. The CDR3 totals 15 residues. CDR3 protein: CASSLTPGVNTGAFF. The CDR3 coding sequence is TGTGCCAGCAGCTTAACTCCAGGGGTGAACACTGGAGCTTTCTTT. Filled out from reference TRBV7-2 and TRBJ1-1, the complete variable domain reads GAGVSQSPSNKVTEKGKDVELRCDPISGHTALYWYRQSLGQGLEFLIYFQGNSAPDKSGLPSDRFSAERTGGSVSTLTIQRTQQEDSAVYLCASSLTPGVNTGAFFGQGTRLTVV.

The rearrangement uses TRBV20-1 and TRBJ1-5, with D perhaps matching TRBD1 (6 bases). The CDR3 spans 16 residues. Trimming stripped 6 bases from V and 4 bases from J, with 22 bases between. Germline V CDR1 and CDR2: DFQATT, SNEGSKA (reference sequence). CDR3 nucleotide sequence: TGCAGTGCCAGTAGTTGGGGGCGCAAGACAAATCAGCCCCAGCATTTT. This codes for CSASSWGRKTNQPQHF.

This chain uses TRBV14 with TRBJ1-1; tentatively, D is TRBD1 (5 bases). V gave up 5 bases and J gave up 12 bases, with 25 bases separating them. The CDR3 has 15 amino acids. Germline lookup yields CDR1 SGHDN and CDR2 FVKESK. The CDR3, as DNA: TGTGCCAGCAGCTTCCGGCCGGGGCCGACGACCGGCTCTTTCTTT. Translation gives CASSFRPGPTTGSFF. The whole variable domain, filled in from reference TRBV14 and TRBJ1-1, reads EAGVTQFPSHSVIEKGQTVTLRCDPISGHDNLYWYRRVMGKEIKFLLHFVKESKQDESGMPNNRFLAERTGGTYSTLKVQPAELEDSGVYFCASSFRPGPTTGSFFGQGTRLTVV.

For this clonotype: One end of the junction does not line up with germline, which may come from a read error. The gene calls are TRBV15 and TRBJ2-5, with D possibly matching TRBD1 (5 bases). Germline CDR1 LNHNV, CDR2 YYDKDF (reference sequence). CDR3 length: 15 residues. CDR3 coding DNA: TGTGCCAGCAGCTTTCGAACAGGAGCAAAAGAGACCCAGTACTTC. Protein product: CASSFRTGAKETQYF.

The chain uses TRBV7-9 and TRBJ1-6; 9 bases align to TRBD1. The CDR3 loop spans 18 amino acids. After removal of 1 base from V and 6 bases from J, the junction contained 10 bases not matched to a gene. CDR1 is SEHNR, CDR2 FQNEAQ, per germline (reference sequence). The CDR3 is CASSLVPGTGILNSPLHF. CDR3 DNA sequence: TGTGCCAGCAGCTTAGTACCCGGGACAGGGATTCTTAATTCACCCCTCCACTTT.

V and J are TRBV20-1 and TRBJ1-3; D perhaps matches TRBD1 (6 bases). V was clipped by 2 bases and J by 5 bases, with 13 bases between them. This CDR3 has 14 amino acids. CDR1 and CDR2 from the germline V gene are DFQATT and SNEGSKA (reference sequence). As DNA, the CDR3 is TGCAGTGCTAGAAGTCCAGGGGTCCGAAACACCATATATTTT. It codes for CSARSPGVRNTIYF.

In this sample, this clonotype turned up a few times. This chain joins TRBV7-2 and TRBJ2-7, with 8 bases fitting TRBD1. Trimming cost V 1 base and J 4 bases; bases outside gene matches: 3. There are 14 residues in the CDR3. Germline loops: CDR1 SGHTA, CDR2 FQGNSA. The CDR3 DNA reads as TGTGCCAGCAGCTTAGGACAGGGGTTTTACGAGCAGTACTTC. It translates to CASSLGQGFYEQYF.

This clonotype was seen a handful of times. The chain carries TRBV7-3 and TRBJ1-6; D uncertain. V shed 5 bases and J shed 8 bases, with 10 bases lying between them. The CDR3 runs to 13 residues. The germline V gene has CDR1 SGHTA and CDR2 FQGTGA. The CDR3: CASSPIPDSPLHF. CDR3 sequence (DNA): TGTGCCAGCAGCCCCATCCCAGATTCACCCCTCCACTTT.

This clonotype showed up just a few times. Germline is not matched at one junction end, which may reflect a read error. The chain uses TRBV2 and TRBJ2-1, with D tentatively TRBD1 (6 bases). The germline V gene encodes CDR1 SNHLY and CDR2 FYNNEI. The CDR3 sequence is 10 residues long. CDR3 region: CASRGNRVAF. CDR3 sequence (DNA): TGTGCCAGCAGAGGGAACAGGGTAGCATTC.

The V gene is TRBV6-5, the J gene TRBJ2-1, with D tentatively TRBD1 or TRBD2 (5 bases each). V was clipped by 7 bases and J by 9 bases, with 10 bases between them. The CDR3 runs to 11 residues. The germline V gene encodes CDR1 MNHEY and CDR2 SVGAGI. DNA for the CDR3: TGTGCCAGCAACAGTGGGGGTGAGCAGTTCTTC. It translates to CASNSGGEQFF.

About this clonotype itself: No conserved phenylalanine or tryptophan ends this CDR3, so it is likely a read error. It is unclear where the CDR3 begins or ends on the DNA, so no DNA is shown, and the CDR3 is as TCRdb lists it. The chain couples TRBV10-3 to TRBJ2-7; TRBD1 was called by the table and not checked on the DNA. In germline, CDR1 is ENHRY, CDR2 SYGVKD. The CDR3 length equals 14 residues, ends included. CDR3 loop: CAISEVRGDEANVL.

On this clonotype itself: A read error is likely, as this CDR3 ends without the conserved phenylalanine or tryptophan. The DNA is omitted, as the CDR3 cannot be located on it reliably, and the CDR3 follows TCRdb's listing. This rearrangement joins TRBV7-3 to TRBJ2-3; the table's D gene call, TRBD1, was not cross checked with the DNA. The CDR3 sequence runs 13 residues, both termini included. From germline, CDR1 is SGHTA and CDR2 FQGTGA. The CDR3 sequence: CASGGEATDTEYL.

This chain links TRBV7-2 with TRBJ1-1; D perhaps matches TRBD1 (5 bases). CDR3 length: 13 amino acids. Trimming stripped 5 bases from V and 8 bases from J, with 15 bases between. Germline CDR1 is SGHTA and CDR2 is FQGNSA. CDR3 in amino acids: CASSPDSNAEAFF. CDR3 coding DNA: TGTGCCAGCAGCCCTGACAGTAACGCGGAAGCTTTCTTT.